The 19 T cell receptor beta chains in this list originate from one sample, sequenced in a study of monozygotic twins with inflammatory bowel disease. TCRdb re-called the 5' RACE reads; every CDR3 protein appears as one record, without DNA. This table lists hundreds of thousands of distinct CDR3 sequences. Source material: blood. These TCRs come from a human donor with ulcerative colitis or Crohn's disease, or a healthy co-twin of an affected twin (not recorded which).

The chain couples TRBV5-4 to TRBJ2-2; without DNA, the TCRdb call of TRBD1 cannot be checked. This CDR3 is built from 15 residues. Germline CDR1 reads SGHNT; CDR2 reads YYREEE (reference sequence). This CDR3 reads CASSRPGTPTGELFF. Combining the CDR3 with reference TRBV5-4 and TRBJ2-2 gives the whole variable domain ETGVTQSPTHLIKTRGQQVTLRCSSQSGHNTVSWYQQALGQGPQFIFQYYREEENGRGNFPPRFSGLQFPNYSSELNVNALELDDSALYLCASSRPGTPTGELFFGEGSRLTVL.

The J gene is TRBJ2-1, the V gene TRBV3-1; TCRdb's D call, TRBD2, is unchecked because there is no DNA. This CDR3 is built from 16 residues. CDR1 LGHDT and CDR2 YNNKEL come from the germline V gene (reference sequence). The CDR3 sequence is CASSRLGLAGSNEQFF.

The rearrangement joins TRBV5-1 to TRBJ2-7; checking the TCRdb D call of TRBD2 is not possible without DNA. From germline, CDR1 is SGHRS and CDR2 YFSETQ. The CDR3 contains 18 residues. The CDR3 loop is CASSAGTSGGAGTYEQYF.

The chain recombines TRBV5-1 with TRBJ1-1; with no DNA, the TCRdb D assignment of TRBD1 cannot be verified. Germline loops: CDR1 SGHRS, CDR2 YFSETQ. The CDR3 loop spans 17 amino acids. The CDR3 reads CASSLGATPLMNTEAFF.

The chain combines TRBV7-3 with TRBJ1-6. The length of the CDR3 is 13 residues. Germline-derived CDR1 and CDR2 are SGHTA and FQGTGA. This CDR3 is CASSRDGNSPLHF.

This chain's CDR3 is CSAHLGARETQYF. This sequence joins TRBV20-1 and TRBJ2-5; the D gene TCRdb calls, TRBD1, cannot be checked with no DNA. Per germline, CDR1 DFQATT and CDR2 SNEGSKA (reference sequence). The CDR3 runs 13 residues.

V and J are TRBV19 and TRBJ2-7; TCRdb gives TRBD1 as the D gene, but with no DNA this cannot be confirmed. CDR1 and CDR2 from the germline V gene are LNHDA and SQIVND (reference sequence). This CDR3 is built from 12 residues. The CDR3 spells CASRGQGHEQYF. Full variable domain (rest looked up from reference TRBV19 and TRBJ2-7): DGGITQSPKYLFRKEGQNVTLSCEQNLNHDAMYWYRQDPGQGLRLIYYSQIVNDFQKGDIAEGYSVSREKKESFPLTVTSAQKNPTAFYLCASRGQGHEQYFGPGTRLTVT.

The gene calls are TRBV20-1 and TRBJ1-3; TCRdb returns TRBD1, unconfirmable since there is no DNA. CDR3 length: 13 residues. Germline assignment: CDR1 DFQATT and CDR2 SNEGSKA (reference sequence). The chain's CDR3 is CSASQGAGNTIYF.

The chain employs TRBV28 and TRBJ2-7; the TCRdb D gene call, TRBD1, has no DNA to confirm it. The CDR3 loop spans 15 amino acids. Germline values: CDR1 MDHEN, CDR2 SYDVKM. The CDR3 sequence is CASSTPGQGANKQYF.

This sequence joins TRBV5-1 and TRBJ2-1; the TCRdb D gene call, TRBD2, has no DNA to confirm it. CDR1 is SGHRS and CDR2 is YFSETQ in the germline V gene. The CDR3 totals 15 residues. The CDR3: CASSPEAGGYNEQFF.

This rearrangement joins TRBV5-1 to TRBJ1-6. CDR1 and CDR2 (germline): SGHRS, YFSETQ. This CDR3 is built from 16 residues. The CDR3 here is CASSPSGSSYNSPLHF.

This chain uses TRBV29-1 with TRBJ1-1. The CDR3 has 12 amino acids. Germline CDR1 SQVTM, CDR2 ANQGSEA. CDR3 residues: CSVDSGDTEAFF.

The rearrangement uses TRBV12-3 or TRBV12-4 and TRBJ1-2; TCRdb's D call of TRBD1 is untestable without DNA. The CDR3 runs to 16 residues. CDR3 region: CASSQTSTGRNYGYTF.

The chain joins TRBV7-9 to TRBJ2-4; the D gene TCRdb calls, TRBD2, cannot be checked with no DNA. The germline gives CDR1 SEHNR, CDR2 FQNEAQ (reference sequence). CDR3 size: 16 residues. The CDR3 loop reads CASSPGLADAKNIQYF.

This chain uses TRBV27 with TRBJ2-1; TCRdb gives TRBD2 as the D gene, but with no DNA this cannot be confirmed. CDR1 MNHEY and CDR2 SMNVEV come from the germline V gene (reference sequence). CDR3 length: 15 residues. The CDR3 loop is CASSPGTSFYNEQFF.

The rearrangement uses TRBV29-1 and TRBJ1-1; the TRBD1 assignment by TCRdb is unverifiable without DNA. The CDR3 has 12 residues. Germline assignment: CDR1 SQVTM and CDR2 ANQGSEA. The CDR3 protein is CSGGDRGTEAFF. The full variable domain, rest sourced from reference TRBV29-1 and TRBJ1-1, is SAVISQKPSRDICQRGTSLTIQCQVDSQVTMMFWYRQQPGQSLTLIATANQGSEATYESGFVIDKFPISRPNLTFSTLTVSNMSPEDSSIYLCSGGDRGTEAFFGQGTRLTVV.

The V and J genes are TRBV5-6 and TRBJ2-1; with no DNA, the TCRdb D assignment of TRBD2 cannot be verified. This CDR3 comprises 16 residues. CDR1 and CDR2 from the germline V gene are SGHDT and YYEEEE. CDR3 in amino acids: CASILGGSGGWNEQFF.

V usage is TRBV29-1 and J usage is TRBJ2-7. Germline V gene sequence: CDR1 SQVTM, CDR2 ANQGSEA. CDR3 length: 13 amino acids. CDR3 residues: CSAQARFGYEQYF.

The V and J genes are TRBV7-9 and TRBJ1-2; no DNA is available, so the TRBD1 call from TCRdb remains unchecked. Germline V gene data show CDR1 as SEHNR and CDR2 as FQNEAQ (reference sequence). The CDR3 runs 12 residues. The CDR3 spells CASSSGQAGYTF.